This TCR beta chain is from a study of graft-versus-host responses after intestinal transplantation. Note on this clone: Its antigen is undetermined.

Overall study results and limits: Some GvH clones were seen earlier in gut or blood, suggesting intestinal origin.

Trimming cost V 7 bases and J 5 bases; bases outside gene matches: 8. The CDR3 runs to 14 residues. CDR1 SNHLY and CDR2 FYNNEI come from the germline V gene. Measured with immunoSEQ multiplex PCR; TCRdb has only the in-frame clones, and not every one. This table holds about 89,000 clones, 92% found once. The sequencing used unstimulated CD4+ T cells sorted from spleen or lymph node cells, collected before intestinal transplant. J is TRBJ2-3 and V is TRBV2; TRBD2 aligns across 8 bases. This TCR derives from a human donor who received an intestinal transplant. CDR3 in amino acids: CASTVGGERDTQYF. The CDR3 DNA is TGTGCCAGCACAGTCGGGGGGGAAAGAGATACGCAGTATTTT.